Presented here are 30 T cell receptor beta chains from one specimen sequenced in a study of radiotherapy plus CTLA-4 blockade in lung cancer. TCRdb keeps only in-frame clones here, not all; method: immunoSEQ multiplex PCR. Found here are 65,000 to 95,000 clones, around nine tenths of them singletons; the top ten hold over 35%. Sample: peripheral blood, taken from a patient treated with radiotherapy plus ipilimumab. These receptors all stem from a human donor with non-small cell lung cancer that progressed on radiotherapy plus ipilimumab.

CDR3 nucleotide sequence: TGCAGCGTACAAATTACGGGAGAGACCCAGTACTTC. Protein product: CSVQITGETQYF. The rearrangement uses TRBV29-1 and TRBJ2-5; no firm D call. Germline lookup yields CDR1 SQVTM and CDR2 ANQGSEA. Trimming took off 6 bases at V and 4 bases at J, with 12 bases between the two ends. CDR3 length: 12 residues.

This chain uses TRBV6-1 with TRBJ2-1; unclear D gene. This CDR3 has 14 amino acids. CDR1 MNHNS and CDR2 SASEGT come from the germline V gene. The germline V and J ends were trimmed by 6 bases and 0 bases, with 9 bases remaining between them. The chain's CDR3 is CASRSQTSYNEQFF. Written as DNA, the CDR3 is TGTGCCAGCAGATCCCAGACCTCCTACAATGAGCAGTTCTTC.

This clone appeared a few times. This chain links TRBV6-5 with TRBJ1-3, with D unresolved. V was pared by 5 bases and J by 4 bases, with 9 bases between. This CDR3 has 13 residues. Germline V gene sequence: CDR1 MNHEY, CDR2 SVGAGI. The CDR3 nucleotides are TGTGCCAGCAGTCCCAGCAAGGGAAACACCATATATTTT. Its translation is CASSPSKGNTIYF.

The chain couples TRBV6-1 to TRBJ1-5, with D uncertain. The CDR3 contains 15 residues. The V end lost 3 bases, the J end lost 6 bases, and 15 bases lay between the germline ends. Germline V gene sequence: CDR1 MNHNS, CDR2 SASEGT. This chain's CDR3 is CASSEGLGVSQPQHF. As DNA, the CDR3 is TGTGCCAGCAGTGAGGGTCTTGGGGTAAGTCAGCCCCAGCATTTT.

The rearrangement links TRBV6-1 to TRBJ1-1; D is unclear. The CDR3 length is 13 residues. Trimming stripped 7 bases from V and 0 bases from J, with 9 bases between. Germline V gives CDR1 MNHNS, CDR2 SASEGT. CDR3 DNA: TGTGCCAGCACCGTTAAGTTGAACACTGAAGCTTTCTTT. It yields the protein CASTVKLNTEAFF.

The table lists this clone with a few counts. The chain recombines TRBV19 with TRBJ1-3, with D possibly being TRBD1 (5 bases). Trimming removed 5 bases at V and 2 bases at J, with 13 bases between. The CDR3 runs to 15 residues. Germline V gene lookup returns CDR1 LNHDA and CDR2 SQIVND (reference sequence). CDR3 bases: TGTGCCAGTAGTCAGAATACGGGGGCTGGAAACACCATATATTTT. Residues: CASSQNTGAGNTIYF.

The J gene is TRBJ2-3, the V gene TRBV29-1, with D perhaps matching TRBD2 (6 bases). The CDR3 runs 15 residues. In germline, CDR1 is SQVTM, CDR2 ANQGSEA. Trimming pared 1 base from V and 4 bases from J, leaving 15 bases between. CDR3 DNA: TGCAGCGTTGAAGTCTTCGGGAGAGGAGCAGATACGCAGTATTTT. This codes for CSVEVFGRGADTQYF.

The chain carries TRBV19 and TRBJ2-3; tentatively, D is TRBD2 (6 bases). The CDR3 has 18 amino acids. Trimming shortened V by 3 bases and J by 3 bases, and 22 bases separated the two germline ends. Germline values: CDR1 LNHDA, CDR2 SQIVND (reference sequence). In DNA form, the CDR3 reads TGTGCCAGTAGTATTAGCGGCGGGATTGGTGTCAAGACAGATACGCAGTATTTT. This sequence encodes CASSISGGIGVKTDTQYF.

This clone appeared once. The chain employs TRBV25-1 and TRBJ2-5, with TRBD2 as a possible D gene (6 bases). The germline V gene has CDR1 MGHDK and CDR2 SYGVNS. This CDR3 contains 13 residues. The V gene lost 8 bases and the J gene lost 4 bases, with 14 bases spanning the gap. CDR3: CASRTGSRETQYF. CDR3 DNA: TGTGCCAGCCGTACCGGGAGCCGAGAGACCCAGTACTTC. The variable domain in full, with the rest retrieved from reference TRBV25-1 and TRBJ2-5, is EADIYQTPRYLVIGTGKKITLECSQTMGHDKMYWYQQDPGMELHLIHYSYGVNSTEKGDLSSESTVSRIRTEHFPLTLESARPSHTSQYLCASRTGSRETQYFGPGTRLLVL.

The chain combines TRBV28 with TRBJ2-5, with D unresolved. The germline V gene has CDR1 MDHEN and CDR2 SYDVKM. V was shortened by 7 bases and J by 4 bases, with 13 bases between the two germline ends. The CDR3 has 13 amino acids. CDR3: CASTSPPLETQYF. As DNA, the CDR3 is TGTGCCAGCACCTCCCCCCCGTTAGAGACCCAGTACTTC.

This clone appeared once. The genes are TRBV7-9 and TRBJ1-5; TRBD1 aligns across 9 bases. CDR1 SEHNR and CDR2 FQNEAQ come from the germline V gene (reference sequence). The CDR3 length is 14 residues. V shed 1 base and J 7 bases; nucleotides not matched to a gene: 2. DNA for the CDR3: TGTGCCAGCAGCTTAGGGACAGGGGAACAGCCCCAGCATTTT. The encoded protein is CASSLGTGEQPQHF.

In this sample, this clone turned up a few times. The chain uses TRBV6-5 and TRBJ2-7; 11 bases align to TRBD2. Trimming at V came to 7 bases and at J to 6 bases, leaving 8 bases not matched to a gene. Germline V CDR1 and CDR2: MNHEY, SVGAGI. The CDR3 has 14 amino acids. The CDR3 loop reads CASMVAGGPGEQYF. The CDR3, as DNA: TGTGCCAGCATGGTAGCGGGAGGGCCGGGCGAGCAGTACTTC.

V and J are TRBV5-4 and TRBJ2-7; 7 bases map to TRBD1. Looked up from germline, CDR1 is SGHNT and CDR2 is YYREEE (reference sequence). V lost 4 bases and J lost 2; bases outside the gene matches: 6. The CDR3 has 14 residues. In nucleotides, the CDR3 is TGTGCCAGCAGCATAATTGGGACAGCCTACGAGCAGTACGTC. This codes for CASSIIGTAYEQYV.

The chain recombines TRBV5-1 with TRBJ2-1, with D possibly being TRBD1 (5 bases). V shed 0 bases and J shed 5 bases, with 9 bases lying between them. From germline, CDR1 is SGHRS and CDR2 YFSETQ. The length of the CDR3 is 14 residues. CDR3 DNA: TGCGCCAGCAGCTTGGGGGGCGCAAACAATGAGCAGTTCTTC. Its protein is CASSLGGANNEQFF. The whole variable domain, filled in from reference TRBV5-1 and TRBJ2-1, reads KAGVTQTPRYLIKTRGQQVTLSCSPISGHRSVSWYQQTPGQGLQFLFEYFSETQRNKGNFPGRFSGRQFSNSRSEMNVSTLELGDSALYLCASSLGGANNEQFFGPGTRLTVL.

The V gene is TRBV18, the J gene TRBJ2-5, with 11 bases aligning to TRBD2. Germline trimming cut 2 bases from V and 1 base from J; bases unmatched to any gene: 0. The CDR3 runs 15 residues. Germline-derived CDR1 and CDR2 are KGHSH and LQKENI. This chain's CDR3 is CASSPTSGSQETQYF. The CDR3 DNA is TGTGCCAGCTCACCAACTAGCGGGAGCCAAGAGACCCAGTACTTC.

The sample holds one count of this clone. V is TRBV2 and J is TRBJ1-5; 8 bases map to TRBD1. Germline CDR1 is SNHLY and CDR2 is FYNNEI. The CDR3 is 14 amino acids. Losses at the gene ends were 2 bases for V and 4 bases for J; bases not matched to a gene: 1. CDR3 region: CASSEQGANQPQHF. The DNA of the CDR3 is TGTGCCAGCAGTGAACAGGGGGCAAATCAGCCCCAGCATTTT.

This sequence joins TRBV19 and TRBJ1-5; D may be TRBD1 (5 bases). This CDR3 comprises 13 residues. Germline loops: CDR1 LNHDA, CDR2 SQIVND (reference sequence). The germline V and J ends were trimmed by 2 bases and 8 bases, with 10 bases remaining between them. CDR3: CASSIPGTKPQHF. The CDR3, as DNA: TGTGCCAGTAGTATACCTGGGACGAAGCCCCAGCATTTT.

The chain combines TRBV5-6 with TRBJ2-1; D tentatively fits TRBD1 or TRBD2 (5 bases each). V lost 4 bases, J lost 0 bases, and 14 bases lay in between. Germline loops: CDR1 SGHDT, CDR2 YYEEEE. The CDR3 runs to 16 residues. CDR3 DNA: TGTGCCAGCAGCCCGGGGCCGGGTAGCTCCTACAATGAGCAGTTCTTC. It translates to CASSPGPGSSYNEQFF.

The rearrangement joins TRBV6-6 to TRBJ1-3; D ambiguous. The germline V gene has CDR1 MNHNY and CDR2 SVGAGI (reference sequence). This CDR3 comprises 14 residues. V dropped 2 bases and J dropped 5 bases, with 10 bases sitting between them. The CDR3 loop reads CASSYKGGRNTIYF. The CDR3 DNA reads TGTGCCAGCAGTTACAAGGGAGGCCGAAACACCATATATTTT.

V is TRBV5-1 and J is TRBJ2-7, with D possibly called TRBD1 or TRBD2 (6 bases each). V was trimmed by 4 bases and J by 2 bases, leaving 19 bases between them. This CDR3 is built from 16 residues. The germline V gene has CDR1 SGHRS and CDR2 YFSETQ. The CDR3 protein is CASSRGPASETYEQYF. Here the CDR3 DNA reads TGCGCCAGCAGCCGGGGGCCGGCTAGCGAGACCTACGAGCAGTACTTC.

CDR3 DNA: TGTGCCAGCTCACTACAGGGACACACAGATACGCAGTATTTT. This sequence encodes CASSLQGHTDTQYF. This chain links TRBV18 with TRBJ2-3; a possible D gene is TRBD1 (6 bases). Trimming left V 4 bases short and J 2 bases short, with 10 bases between. The CDR3 sequence is 14 residues long. Germline CDR1 KGHSH, CDR2 LQKENI.

This chain links TRBV6-1 with TRBJ1-5, with 12 bases that match TRBD1. The V gene end was trimmed by 7 bases and the J gene end by 7 bases; junction bases not matched to a gene: 8. This CDR3 region has 15 residues. In germline, CDR1 is MNHNS, CDR2 SASEGT. For the CDR3, the DNA is TGTGCCAGCACCGACAGGGACAGGGGGCTCCAGCCCCAGCATTTT. Translating it yields CASTDRDRGLQPQHF.

The chain has TRBV9 and TRBJ2-3; 13 bases match TRBD2. Germline trimming cut 4 bases from V and 2 bases from J; bases unmatched to any gene: 7. CDR3 length equals 17 residues. Germline-derived CDR1 and CDR2 are SGDLS and YYNGEE. CDR3 DNA sequence: TGTGCCAGCAGCCCGCGAGGGACTAGCGGGACCACAGATACGCAGTATTTT. Protein: CASSPRGTSGTTDTQYF.

The gene calls are TRBV5-1 and TRBJ2-7, with D perhaps TRBD2 (6 bases). The length of the CDR3 is 14 residues. V was trimmed by 1 base and J by 0 bases, leaving 8 bases between them. Germline CDR1 is SGHRS and CDR2 is YFSETQ. CDR3 DNA: TGCGCCAGCAGCTTGCGGGAGTACTCCTACGAGCAGTACTTC. The encoded protein is CASSLREYSYEQYF.

V is TRBV5-4 and J is TRBJ2-7; 8 nucleotides match TRBD2. The J segment lost 0 bases and the V segment lost 1 base, leaving 0 bases of the junction unmatched. CDR3 length: 14 amino acids. Germline assignment: CDR1 SGHNT and CDR2 YYREEE (reference sequence). The CDR3 region has the DNA TGTGCCAGCAGCTTGACTAGCGGCTCCTACGAGCAGTACTTC. This encodes CASSLTSGSYEQYF. Supplemented by reference TRBV5-4 and TRBJ2-7, the full variable domain reads ETGVTQSPTHLIKTRGQQVTLRCSSQSGHNTVSWYQQALGQGPQFIFQYYREEENGRGNFPPRFSGLQFPNYSSELNVNALELDDSALYLCASSLTSGSYEQYFGPGTRLTVT.

This chain connects TRBV11-2 to TRBJ1-4; 10 nucleotides align to TRBD1. V lost 4 bases to trimming and J lost 7 bases; unmatched junction nucleotides: 3. The germline CDR1 and CDR2 sequences are SGHAT and FQNNGV. This CDR3 is 14 amino acids long. CDR3 amino acids: CASSWDRGIEKLFF. In nucleotides, the CDR3 is TGTGCCAGCAGCTGGGACAGGGGTATTGAAAAACTGTTTTTT.

The chain recombines TRBV18 with TRBJ2-7, with a tentative D call TRBD2 (6 bases). Trimming took 4 bases from V and 7 from J, leaving 11 bases between them. Per the germline V gene, CDR1 is KGHSH and CDR2 is LQKENI. The CDR3 consists of 12 residues. In DNA form, the CDR3 reads TGTGCCAGCTCACAGACTAGTCGGGAGCAGTACGTC. It yields the protein CASSQTSREQYV.

The V gene is TRBV5-1, the J gene TRBJ2-7; a possible D gene is TRBD2 (6 bases). The CDR3 covers 15 residues. V shed 0 bases and J shed 1 base, with 11 bases lying between them. Germline CDR1 SGHRS, CDR2 YFSETQ. The CDR3 is CASSLGGSGSYEQYV. CDR3 DNA sequence: TGCGCCAGCAGCTTGGGGGGTAGCGGATCCTACGAGCAGTACGTC.

The chain uses TRBV30 and TRBJ2-5, with 8 bases matching TRBD1. J gave up 5 bases and V 4 bases, and 6 bases lay outside the gene matches. The CDR3 length is 13 residues. CDR1 is GTSNPN and CDR2 is SVGIG in the germline V gene (reference sequence). The CDR3 bases are TGTGCCTGGAAGCGACAGGGGTTGGAGACCCAGTACTTC. Encoded protein: CAWKRQGLETQYF.

The chain joins TRBV5-5 to TRBJ2-7; no clear D gene. V lost 0 bases and J 3 bases, leaving 10 bases between the germline ends. The CDR3 is 14 residues long. Per the germline V gene, CDR1 is SGHKS and CDR2 is YYEKEE (reference sequence). The CDR3 protein is CASSLGPFSYEQYF. In nucleotides, the CDR3 is TGTGCCAGCAGCTTGGGACCCTTCAGCTACGAGCAGTACTTC. The full variable domain, its missing parts supplied by reference TRBV5-5 and TRBJ2-7, is DAGVTQSPTHLIKTRGQQVTLRCSPISGHKSVSWYQQVLGQGPQFIFQYYEKEERGRGNFPDRFSARQFPNYSSELNVNALLLGDSALYLCASSLGPFSYEQYFGPGTRLTVT.